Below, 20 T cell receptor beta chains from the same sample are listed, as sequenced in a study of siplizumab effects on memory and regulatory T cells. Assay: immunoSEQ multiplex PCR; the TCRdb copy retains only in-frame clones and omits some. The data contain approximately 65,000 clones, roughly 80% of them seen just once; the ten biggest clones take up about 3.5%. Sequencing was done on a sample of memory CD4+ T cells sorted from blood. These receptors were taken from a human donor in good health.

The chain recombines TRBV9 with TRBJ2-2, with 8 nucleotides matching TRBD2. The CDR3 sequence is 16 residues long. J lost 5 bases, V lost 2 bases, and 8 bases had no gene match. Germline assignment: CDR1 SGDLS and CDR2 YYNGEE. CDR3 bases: TGTGCCAGCAGCGTCGGGAGGGCCCATAATACCGGGGAGCTGTTTTTT. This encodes CASSVGRAHNTGELFF.

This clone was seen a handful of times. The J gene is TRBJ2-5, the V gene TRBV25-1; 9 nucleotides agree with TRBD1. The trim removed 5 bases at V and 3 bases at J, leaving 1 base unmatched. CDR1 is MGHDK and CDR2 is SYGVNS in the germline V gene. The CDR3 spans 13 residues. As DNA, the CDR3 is TGTGCCAGCAGTCGACAGGGGGAAGAGACCCAGTACTTC. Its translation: CASSRQGEETQYF.

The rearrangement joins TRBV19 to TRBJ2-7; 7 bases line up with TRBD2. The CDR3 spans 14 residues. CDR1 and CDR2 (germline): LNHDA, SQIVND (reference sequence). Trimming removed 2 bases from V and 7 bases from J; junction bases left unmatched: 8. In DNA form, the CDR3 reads TGTGCCAGTAGTATACGGGGAGGGGTGGGTGAGCAGTACTTC. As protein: CASSIRGGVGEQYF.

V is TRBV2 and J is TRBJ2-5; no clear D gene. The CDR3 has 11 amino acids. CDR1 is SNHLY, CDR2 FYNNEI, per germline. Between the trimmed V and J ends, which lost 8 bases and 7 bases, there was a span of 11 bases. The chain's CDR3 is CASSGEVTQYF. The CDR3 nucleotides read TGTGCCAGCTCAGGAGAGGTGACCCAGTACTTC.

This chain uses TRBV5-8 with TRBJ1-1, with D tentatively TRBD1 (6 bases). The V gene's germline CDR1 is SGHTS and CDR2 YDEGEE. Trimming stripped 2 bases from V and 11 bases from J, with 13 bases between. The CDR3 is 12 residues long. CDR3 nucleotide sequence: TGTGCCAGCAGCTTCATCGGGGGCAGGGCTTTCTTT. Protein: CASSFIGGRAFF.

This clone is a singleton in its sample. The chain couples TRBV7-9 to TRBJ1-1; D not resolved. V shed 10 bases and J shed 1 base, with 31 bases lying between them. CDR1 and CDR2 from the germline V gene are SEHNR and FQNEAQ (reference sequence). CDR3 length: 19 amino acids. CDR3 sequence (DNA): TGTGCCATCCAAGCCCCCTCTGCCGTCTCGACGGCTGGGAACACTGAAGCTTTCTTT. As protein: CAIQAPSAVSTAGNTEAFF.

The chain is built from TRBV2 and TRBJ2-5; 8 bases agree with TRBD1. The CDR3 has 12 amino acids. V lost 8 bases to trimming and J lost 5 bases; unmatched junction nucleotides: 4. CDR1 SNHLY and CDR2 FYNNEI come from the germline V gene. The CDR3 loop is CASQGAGETQYF. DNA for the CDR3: TGTGCCAGCCAGGGGGCGGGGGAGACCCAGTACTTC.

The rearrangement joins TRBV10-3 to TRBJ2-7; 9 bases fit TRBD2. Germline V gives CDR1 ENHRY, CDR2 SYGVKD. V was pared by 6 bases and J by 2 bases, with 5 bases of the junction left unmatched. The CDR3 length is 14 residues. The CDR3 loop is CAIRVAGEAYEQYF. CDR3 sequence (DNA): TGTGCCATCAGGGTAGCGGGAGAGGCCTACGAGCAGTACTTC.

The chain's CDR3 is CASSEKLGRLLGNTIYF. In DNA form, the CDR3 reads TGTGCCAGCAGTGAGAAGTTGGGGCGTCTATTAGGAAACACCATATATTTT. The chain carries TRBV6-1 and TRBJ1-3, with D possibly being TRBD1 (5 bases). Germline CDR1 is MNHNS and CDR2 is SASEGT. The CDR3 is 17 residues long. With 3 bases removed from V and 4 bases from J, the gap between germline ends came to 19 bases.

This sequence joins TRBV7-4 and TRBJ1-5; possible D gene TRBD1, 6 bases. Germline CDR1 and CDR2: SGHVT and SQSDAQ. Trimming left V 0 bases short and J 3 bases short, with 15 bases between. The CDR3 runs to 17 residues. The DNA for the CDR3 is TGTGCCAGCAGCTTAGCGCGTCTAGGGGGTCACAATCAGCCCCAGCATTTT. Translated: CASSLARLGGHNQPQHF.

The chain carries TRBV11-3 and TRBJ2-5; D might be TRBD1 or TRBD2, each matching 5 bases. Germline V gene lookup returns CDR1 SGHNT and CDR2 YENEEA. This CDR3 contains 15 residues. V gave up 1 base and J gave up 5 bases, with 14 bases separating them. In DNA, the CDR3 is TGTGCCAGCAGCTTAGGGGACCTAAAGGGTGAGACCCAGTACTTC. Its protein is CASSLGDLKGETQYF.

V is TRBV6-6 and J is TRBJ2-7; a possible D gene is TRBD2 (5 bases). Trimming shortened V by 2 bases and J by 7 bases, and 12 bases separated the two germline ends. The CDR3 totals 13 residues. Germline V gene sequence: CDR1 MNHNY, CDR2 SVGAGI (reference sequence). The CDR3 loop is CASSYPSGGEQYF. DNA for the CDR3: TGTGCCAGCAGTTACCCTTCCGGAGGTGAGCAGTACTTC.

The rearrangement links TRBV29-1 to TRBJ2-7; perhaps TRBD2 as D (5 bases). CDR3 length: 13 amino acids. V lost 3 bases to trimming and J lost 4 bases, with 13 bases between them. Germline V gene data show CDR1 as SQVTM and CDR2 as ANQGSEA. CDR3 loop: CSVDDTGGYEQYF. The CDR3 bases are TGCAGCGTTGATGATACCGGCGGGTACGAGCAGTACTTC.

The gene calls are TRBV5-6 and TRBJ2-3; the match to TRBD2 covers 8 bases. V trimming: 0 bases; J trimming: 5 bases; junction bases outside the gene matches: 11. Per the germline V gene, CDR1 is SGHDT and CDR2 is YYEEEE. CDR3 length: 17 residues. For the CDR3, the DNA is TGTGCCAGCAGCTTGGAACTAGCGGAGTCTTCGGGAGATACGCAGTATTTT. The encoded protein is CASSLELAESSGDTQYF.

The CDR3 is CASSPLGTSGNEQYF. The CDR3 nucleotides are TGTGCCAGCTCACCCCTCGGGACTAGCGGTAACGAGCAGTACTTC. V gene TRBV18 combines with J gene TRBJ2-7, with 11 bases that match TRBD2. Germline loops: CDR1 KGHSH, CDR2 LQKENI. The junction had 6 bases not matched to a gene; V was cut back by 3 bases and J by 5 bases. The CDR3 totals 15 residues.

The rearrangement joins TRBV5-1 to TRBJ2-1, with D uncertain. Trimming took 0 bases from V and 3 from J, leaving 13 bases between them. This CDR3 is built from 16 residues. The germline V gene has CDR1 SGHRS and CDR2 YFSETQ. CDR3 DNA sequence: TGCGCCAGCAGCTTGGAGGGCCAGATCGTCTACAATGAGCAGTTCTTC. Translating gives CASSLEGQIVYNEQFF. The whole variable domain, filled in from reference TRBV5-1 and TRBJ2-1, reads KAGVTQTPRYLIKTRGQQVTLSCSPISGHRSVSWYQQTPGQGLQFLFEYFSETQRNKGNFPGRFSGRQFSNSRSEMNVSTLELGDSALYLCASSLEGQIVYNEQFFGPGTRLTVL.

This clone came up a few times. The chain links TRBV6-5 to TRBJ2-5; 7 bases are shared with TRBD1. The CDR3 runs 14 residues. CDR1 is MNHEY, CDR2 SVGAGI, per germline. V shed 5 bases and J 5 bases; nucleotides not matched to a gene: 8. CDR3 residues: CASSAGGFGETQYF. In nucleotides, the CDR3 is TGTGCCAGCAGTGCAGGGGGTTTTGGGGAGACCCAGTACTTC.

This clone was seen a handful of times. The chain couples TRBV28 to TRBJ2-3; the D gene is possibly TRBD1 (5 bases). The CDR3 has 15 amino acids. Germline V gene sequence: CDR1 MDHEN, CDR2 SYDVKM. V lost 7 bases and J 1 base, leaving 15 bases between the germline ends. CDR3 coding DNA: TGTGCCAGCACCGGTTGGGGCAGGGGCACAGATACGCAGTATTTT. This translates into CASTGWGRGTDTQYF.

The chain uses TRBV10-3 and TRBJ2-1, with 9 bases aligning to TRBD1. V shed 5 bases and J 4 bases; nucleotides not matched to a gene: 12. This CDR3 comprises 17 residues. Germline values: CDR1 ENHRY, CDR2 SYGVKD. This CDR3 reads CAISTGTGSLIYNEQFF. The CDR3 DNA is TGTGCCATCAGTACCGGGACAGGGTCGCTTATATACAATGAGCAGTTCTTC.

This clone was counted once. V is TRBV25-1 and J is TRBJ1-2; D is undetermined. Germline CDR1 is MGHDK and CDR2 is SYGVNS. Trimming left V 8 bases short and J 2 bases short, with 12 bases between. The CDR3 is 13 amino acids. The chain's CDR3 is CASFSDYNYGYTF. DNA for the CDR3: TGTGCCAGCTTCAGTGACTACAACTATGGCTACACCTTC.